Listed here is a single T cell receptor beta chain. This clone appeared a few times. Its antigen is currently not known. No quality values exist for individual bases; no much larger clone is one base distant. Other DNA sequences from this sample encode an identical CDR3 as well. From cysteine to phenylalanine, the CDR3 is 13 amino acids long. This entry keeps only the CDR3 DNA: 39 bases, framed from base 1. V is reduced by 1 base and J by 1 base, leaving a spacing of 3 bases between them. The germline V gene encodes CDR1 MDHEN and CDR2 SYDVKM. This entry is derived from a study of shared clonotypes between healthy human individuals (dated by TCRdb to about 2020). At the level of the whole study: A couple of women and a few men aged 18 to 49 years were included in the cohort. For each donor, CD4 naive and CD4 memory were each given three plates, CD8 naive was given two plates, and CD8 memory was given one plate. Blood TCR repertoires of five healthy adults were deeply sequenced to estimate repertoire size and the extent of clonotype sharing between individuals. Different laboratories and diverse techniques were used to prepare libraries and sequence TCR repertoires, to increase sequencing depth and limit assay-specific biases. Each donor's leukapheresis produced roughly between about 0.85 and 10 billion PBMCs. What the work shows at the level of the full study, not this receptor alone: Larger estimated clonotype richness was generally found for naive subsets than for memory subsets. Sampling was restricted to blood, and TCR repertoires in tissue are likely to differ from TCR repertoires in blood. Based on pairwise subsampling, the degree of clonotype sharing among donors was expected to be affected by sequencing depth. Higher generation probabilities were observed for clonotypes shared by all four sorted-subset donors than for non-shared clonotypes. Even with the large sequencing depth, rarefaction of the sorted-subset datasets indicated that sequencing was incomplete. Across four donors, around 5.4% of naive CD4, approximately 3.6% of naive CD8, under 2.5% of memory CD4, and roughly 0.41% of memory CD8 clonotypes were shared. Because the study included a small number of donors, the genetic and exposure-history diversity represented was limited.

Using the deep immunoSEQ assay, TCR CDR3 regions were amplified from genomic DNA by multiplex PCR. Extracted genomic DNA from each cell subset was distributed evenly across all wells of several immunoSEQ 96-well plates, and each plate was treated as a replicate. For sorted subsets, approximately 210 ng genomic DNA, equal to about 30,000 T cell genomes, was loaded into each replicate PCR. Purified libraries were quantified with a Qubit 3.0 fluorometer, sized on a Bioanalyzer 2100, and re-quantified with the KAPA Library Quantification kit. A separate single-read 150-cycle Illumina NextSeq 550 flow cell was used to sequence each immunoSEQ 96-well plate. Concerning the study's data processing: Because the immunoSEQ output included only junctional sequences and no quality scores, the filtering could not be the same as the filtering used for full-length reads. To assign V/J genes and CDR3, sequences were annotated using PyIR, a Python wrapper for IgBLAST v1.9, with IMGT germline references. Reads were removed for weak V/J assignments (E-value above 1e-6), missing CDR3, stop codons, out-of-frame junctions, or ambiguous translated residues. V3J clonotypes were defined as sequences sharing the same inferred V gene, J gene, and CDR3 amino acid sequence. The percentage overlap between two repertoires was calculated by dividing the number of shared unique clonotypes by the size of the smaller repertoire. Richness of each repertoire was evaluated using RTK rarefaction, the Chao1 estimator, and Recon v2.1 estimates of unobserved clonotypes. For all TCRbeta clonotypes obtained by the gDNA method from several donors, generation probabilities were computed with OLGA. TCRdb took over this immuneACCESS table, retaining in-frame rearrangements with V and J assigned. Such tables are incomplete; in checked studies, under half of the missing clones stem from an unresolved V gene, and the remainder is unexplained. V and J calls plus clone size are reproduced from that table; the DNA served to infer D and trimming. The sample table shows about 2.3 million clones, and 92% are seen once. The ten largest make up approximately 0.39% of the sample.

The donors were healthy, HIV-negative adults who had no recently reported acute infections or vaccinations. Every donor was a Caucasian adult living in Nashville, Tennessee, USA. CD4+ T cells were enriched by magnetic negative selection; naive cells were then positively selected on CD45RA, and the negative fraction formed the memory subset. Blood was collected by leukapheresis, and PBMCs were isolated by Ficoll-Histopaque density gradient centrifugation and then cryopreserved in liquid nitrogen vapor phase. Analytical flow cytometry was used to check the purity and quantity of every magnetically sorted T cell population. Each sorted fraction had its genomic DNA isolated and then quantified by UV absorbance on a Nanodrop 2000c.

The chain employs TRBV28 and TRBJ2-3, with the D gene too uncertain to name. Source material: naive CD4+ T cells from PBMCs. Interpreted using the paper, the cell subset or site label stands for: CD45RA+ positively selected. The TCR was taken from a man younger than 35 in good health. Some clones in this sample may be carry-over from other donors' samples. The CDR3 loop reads CASSLSGTDTQYF. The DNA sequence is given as TGTGCCAGCAGTTTATCGGGCACAGATACGCAGTATTTT.